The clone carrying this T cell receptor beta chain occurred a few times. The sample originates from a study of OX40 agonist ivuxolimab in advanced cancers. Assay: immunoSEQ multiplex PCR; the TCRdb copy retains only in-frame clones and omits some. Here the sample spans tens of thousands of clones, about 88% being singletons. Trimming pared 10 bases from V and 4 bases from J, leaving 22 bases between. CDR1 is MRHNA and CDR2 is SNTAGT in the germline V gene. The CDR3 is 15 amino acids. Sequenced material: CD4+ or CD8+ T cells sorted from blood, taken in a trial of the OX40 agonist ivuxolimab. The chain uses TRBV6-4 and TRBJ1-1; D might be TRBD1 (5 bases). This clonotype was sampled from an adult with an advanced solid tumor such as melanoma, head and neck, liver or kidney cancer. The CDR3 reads CATRREGTQGTEAFF. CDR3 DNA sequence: TGTGCCACCAGGCGTGAGGGGACTCAGGGCACTGAAGCTTTCTTT.